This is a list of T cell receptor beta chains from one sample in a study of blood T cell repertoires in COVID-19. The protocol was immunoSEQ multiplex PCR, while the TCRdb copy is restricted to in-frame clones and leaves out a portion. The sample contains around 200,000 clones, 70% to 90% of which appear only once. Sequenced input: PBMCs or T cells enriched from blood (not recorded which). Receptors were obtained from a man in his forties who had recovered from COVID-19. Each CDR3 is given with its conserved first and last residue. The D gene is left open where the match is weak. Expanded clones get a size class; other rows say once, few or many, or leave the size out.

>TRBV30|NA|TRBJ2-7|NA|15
CAWSDGGVGPYEQYF
TGTGCCTGGAGTGATGGGGGCGTGGGGCCCTACGAGCAGTACTTC
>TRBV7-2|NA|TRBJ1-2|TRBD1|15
CASSLTGQKNYGYTF
TGTGCCAGCAGCTTAACGGGACAGAAAAACTATGGCTACACCTTC
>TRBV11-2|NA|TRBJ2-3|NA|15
CASSLETSRADTQYF
TGTGCCAGCAGCTTAGAAACCAGTCGGGCAGATACGCAGTATTTT
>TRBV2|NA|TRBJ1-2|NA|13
CASSAGLNYGYTF
TGTGCCAGCAGTGCCGGACTTAACTATGGCTACACCTTC
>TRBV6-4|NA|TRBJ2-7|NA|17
CASSSSPVQGVFDEQYF
TGTGCCAGCAGTTCCAGCCCCGTACAGGGAGTGTTCGACGAGCAGTACTTC
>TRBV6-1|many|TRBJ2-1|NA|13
CASSEEVQREQFF
TGTGCCAGCAGTGAAGAGGTCCAGCGAGAGCAGTTCTTC
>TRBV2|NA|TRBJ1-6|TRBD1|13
CANTGQGNSPLHF
TGTGCCAACACGGGACAGGGTAATTCACCCCTCCACTTT
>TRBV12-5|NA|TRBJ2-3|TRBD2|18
CASGLAGLADPSTDTQYF
TGTGCTAGTGGTTTGGCAGGACTAGCGGATCCTTCCACAGATACGCAGTATTTT
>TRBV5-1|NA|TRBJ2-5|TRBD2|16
CASSWGTSGGQETQYF
TGCGCCAGCAGCTGGGGGACTAGCGGGGGCCAAGAGACCCAGTACTTC
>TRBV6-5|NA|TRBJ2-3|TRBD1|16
CASSYATGQGVDTQYF
TGTGCCAGCAGTTACGCCACGGGACAGGGGGTAGATACGCAGTATTTT
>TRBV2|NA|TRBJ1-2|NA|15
CASRPGQLRIYGYTF
TGTGCCAGCAGGCCCGGACAGCTGAGAATTTATGGCTACACCTTC
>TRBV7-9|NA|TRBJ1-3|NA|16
CASSATKRASGNTIYF
TGTGCCAGCAGCGCTACGAAAAGAGCCTCTGGAAACACCATATATTTT
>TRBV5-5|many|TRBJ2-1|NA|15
CASSLDSSSYNEQFF
TGTGCCAGCAGCCTGGACAGTAGCTCCTACAATGAGCAGTTCTTC
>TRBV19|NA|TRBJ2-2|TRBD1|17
CASSKSTGVVNTGELFF
TGTGCCAGTAGTAAATCGACAGGGGTAGTGAACACCGGGGAGCTGTTTTTT
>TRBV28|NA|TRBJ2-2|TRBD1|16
CASSSFTTGDTGELFF
TGTGCCAGCAGTTCCTTCACGACAGGGGACACCGGGGAGCTGTTTTTT
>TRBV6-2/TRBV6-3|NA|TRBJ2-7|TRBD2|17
CASSYGSTSGRAYEQYF
TGTGCCAGCAGTTACGGGAGTACTAGCGGGAGGGCCTACGAGCAGTACTTC
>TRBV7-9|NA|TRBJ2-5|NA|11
CASTLQETQYF
TGTGCCAGCACCCTTCAAGAGACCCAGTACTTC
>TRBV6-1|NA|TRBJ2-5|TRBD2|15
CASSELGLAKETQYF
TGTGCCAGCAGTGAATTAGGACTAGCCAAAGAGACCCAGTACTTC
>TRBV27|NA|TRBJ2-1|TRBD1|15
CASSLDRGIYNEQFF
TGTGCCAGCAGTTTAGACAGGGGGATATACAATGAGCAGTTCTTC
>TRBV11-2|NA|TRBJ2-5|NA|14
CASSPGSSGETQYF
TGTGCCAGCAGCCCGGGGTCCAGCGGGGAGACCCAGTACTTC
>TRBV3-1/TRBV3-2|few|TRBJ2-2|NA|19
CASSQLDVGLAGLPGELFF
TGTGCCAGCAGCCAACTTGACGTCGGTCTAGCAGGTTTGCCCGGGGAGCTGTTTTTT
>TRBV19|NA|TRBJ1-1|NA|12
CASSKGVAEAFF
TGTGCCAGTAGTAAGGGGGTGGCTGAAGCTTTCTTT
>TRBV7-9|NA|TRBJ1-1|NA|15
CASSPAGGLITEAFF
TGTGCCAGCAGCCCCGCGGGGGGCTTGATCACTGAAGCTTTCTTT
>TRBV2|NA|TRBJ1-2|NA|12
CASTPSNYGYTF
TGTGCCAGCACCCCAAGCAACTATGGCTACACCTTC
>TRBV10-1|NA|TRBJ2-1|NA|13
CASSDGPLNEQFF
TGCGCCAGCAGTGACGGTCCCCTCAATGAGCAGTTCTTC
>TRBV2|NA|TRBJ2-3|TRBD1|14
CAGRTGPSTDTQYF
TGTGCCGGCAGGACAGGGCCCAGCACAGATACGCAGTATTTT
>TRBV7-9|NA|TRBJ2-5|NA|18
CASSLSWGSTLVQETQYF
TGTGCCAGCAGCTTAAGTTGGGGCTCGACCCTTGTCCAAGAGACCCAGTACTTC
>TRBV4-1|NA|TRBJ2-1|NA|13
CASSHSGMGEQFF
TGCGCCAGCAGCCACTCAGGGATGGGCGAGCAGTTCTTC
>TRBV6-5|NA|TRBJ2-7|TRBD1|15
CASSNPGQGTYEQYF
TGTGCCAGCAGTAATCCGGGACAGGGGACCTACGAGCAGTACTTC
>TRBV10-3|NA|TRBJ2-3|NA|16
CAISESTGLSTDTQYF
TGTGCCATCAGTGAGTCGACGGGACTTAGCACAGATACGCAGTATTTT
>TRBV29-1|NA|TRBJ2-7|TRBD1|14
CSVAGTAETYEQYF
TGCAGCGTAGCCGGGACAGCTGAAACCTACGAGCAGTACTTC
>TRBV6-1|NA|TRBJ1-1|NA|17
CASSERSGGHMNTEAFF
TGTGCCAGCAGTGAAAGGTCAGGAGGGCACATGAACACTGAAGCTTTCTTT
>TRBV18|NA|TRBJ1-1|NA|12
CASTREGAEAFF
TGTGCCAGCACTAGAGAGGGCGCTGAAGCTTTCTTT
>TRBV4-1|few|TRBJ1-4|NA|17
CASSQDLAGVSGEKLFF
TGCGCCAGCAGCCAAGATCTGGCGGGGGTCAGTGGGGAAAAACTGTTTTTT
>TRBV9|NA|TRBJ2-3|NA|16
CASSVVPSASTDTQYF
TGTGCCAGCAGCGTAGTACCTAGCGCAAGCACAGATACGCAGTATTTT
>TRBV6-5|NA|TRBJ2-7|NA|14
CASSLLTGSNEQYF
TGTGCCAGCAGTCTCTTGACAGGTTCGAACGAGCAGTACTTC
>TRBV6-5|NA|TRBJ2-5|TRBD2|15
CASTRTSGVRETQYF
TGTGCCAGCACACGGACTAGCGGGGTCAGGGAGACCCAGTACTTC